The 2 T cell receptor beta chains in this list originate from one sample, sequenced in a study of T cell responses to AZD1222 COVID-19 vaccine. Profiling relied on immunoSEQ multiplex PCR, and the TCRdb table lists in-frame clones only, not all of them. The table has under 80,000 clones, roughly 87% seen once. The specimen was peripheral blood, collected 28 days after the second AZD1222 dose. These receptors were collected from an adult who received the AZD1222 COVID-19 vaccine.

This clone was picked up a small number of times. The chain couples TRBV13 to TRBJ1-1, with no clear D. V lost 1 base, J lost 7 bases, and 10 bases lay in between. CDR1 PRHDT and CDR2 FYEKMQ come from the germline V gene (reference sequence). The CDR3 is 13 residues long. The CDR3 region has the DNA TGTGCCAGCAGCTTAGAATGGAGGATTGAAGCTTTCTTT. Translated: CASSLEWRIEAFF.

This clone was counted a single time. The chain recombines TRBV6-5 with TRBJ1-5; D might be TRBD1 (6 bases). The CDR3 contains 15 residues. V dropped 0 bases and J dropped 2 bases, with 8 bases sitting between them. Per germline, CDR1 MNHEY and CDR2 SVGAGI. The DNA of the CDR3 is TGTGCCAGCAGTTACTCGAGGGGGGGCAATCAGCCCCAGCATTTT. Translated, it gives CASSYSRGGNQPQHF.